The rows below give T cell receptor beta chains drawn from one sample of a study of blood T cell repertoires in COVID-19. Generated by immunoSEQ multiplex PCR, the TCRdb table keeps only in-frame clones and is missing some. The sample contains around 300,000 clones, over 75% of which appear only once. Source material: PBMCs or T cells enriched from blood (not recorded which). Receptors originate from a woman aged 30 to 39 who had recovered from COVID-19. Both conserved end residues are part of each CDR3. Fields, in order: clone size, CDR3 length, J gene, D gene, V gene, CDR3 protein, CDR3 DNA. The D gene is left open where the match is weak. Rows may omit the clone size; those that give it use once, few, many or a size class.

NA 12 TRBJ1-3 NA TRBV5-4 CASSSIADTIYF TGTGCCAGCAGCTCCATTGCAGACACCATATATTTT
NA 14 TRBJ1-1 NA TRBV7-2 CASSLGPPNTEAFF TGTGCCAGCAGCTTAGGGCCTCCGAACACTGAAGCTTTCTTT
NA 14 TRBJ2-5 TRBD1 TRBV6-5 CASSYSDRRETQYF TGTGCCAGCAGTTATTCGGACAGGAGAGAGACCCAGTACTTC
NA 14 TRBJ2-7 TRBD1 TRBV28 CASLSLTGTYEQYF TGTGCCAGCCTATCCTTGACAGGGACCTACGAGCAGTACTTC
NA 18 TRBJ2-3 NA TRBV18 CASSPLSTSGADTDTQYF TGTGCCAGCTCACCATTGTCGACATCAGGGGCTGACACAGATACGCAGTATTTT
once 17 TRBJ1-3 NA TRBV6-6 CASSPGRQIYSGNTIYF TGTGCCAGCAGTCCCGGGAGACAAATATACTCTGGAAACACCATATATTTT
few 18 TRBJ1-2 TRBD1 TRBV19 CASSIAPGRWGQGDGYTF TGTGCCAGTAGTATTGCTCCGGGAAGGTGGGGACAGGGAGACGGCTACACCTTC
once 16 TRBJ2-7 TRBD2 TRBV27 CASSRPLAGGPWEQYF TGTGCCAGCAGCCGACCACTAGCGGGAGGGCCGTGGGAGCAGTACTTC
NA 15 TRBJ2-5 TRBD2 TRBV12-5 CASGSGLDPQETQYF TGTGCTAGTGGTTCCGGACTAGATCCCCAAGAGACCCAGTACTTC
NA 11 TRBJ2-3 NA TRBV2 CATKIQNTQYF TGTGCCACCAAGATTCAGAATACGCAGTATTTT
NA 14 TRBJ2-7 TRBD1 TRBV29-1 CSVERTGSLREQYF TGCAGCGTTGAGAGGACAGGGAGTTTGAGAGAGCAGTACTTC
NA 13 TRBJ1-5 TRBD1 TRBV9 CASSAQGSGPQHF TGTGCCAGCAGCGCACAGGGGTCGGGTCCCCAGCATTTT
few 15 TRBJ2-5 TRBD1 TRBV7-2 CASSTWTGPQETQYF TGTGCCAGCAGCACGTGGACAGGCCCACAAGAGACCCAGTACTTC
NA 14 TRBJ1-1 NA TRBV15 CATSRARIGFEAFF TGTGCCACCAGCAGAGCCAGGATTGGCTTTGAAGCTTTCTTT
NA 13 TRBJ1-2 TRBD1 TRBV27 CASSTGADYGYTF TGTGCCAGCAGTACAGGGGCCGACTATGGCTACACCTTC
NA 17 TRBJ1-2 TRBD1 TRBV9 CASSIKVQGAGRDGYTF TGTGCCAGCAGCATTAAGGTGCAGGGGGCGGGCCGGGATGGCTACACCTTC
NA 16 TRBJ1-5 TRBD1 TRBV11-3 CASSSDRGGIIQPQHF TGTGCCAGCAGCTCCGACAGGGGAGGGATTATTCAGCCCCAGCATTTT
once 19 TRBJ1-2 TRBD1 TRBV18 CASSPTSTGGSSLTYGYTF TGTGCCAGCTCACCAACTTCCACAGGGGGCTCCTCTCTAACCTATGGCTACACCTTC
once 14 TRBJ2-7 NA TRBV28 CASRDTFGAYEQYF TGTGCCAGCAGAGACACTTTTGGCGCCTACGAGCAGTACTTC
NA 15 TRBJ1-1 NA TRBV5-1 CASSLAAGVPTEAFF TGCGCCAGCAGCTTGGCTGCAGGGGTTCCCACTGAAGCTTTCTTT
NA 17 TRBJ2-3 TRBD2 TRBV5-4 CASSLGGAREGRGTQYF TGTGCCAGCAGCTTGGGGGGAGCGCGGGAGGGCCGGGGTACGCAGTATTTT
NA 12 TRBJ2-1 NA TRBV29-1 CSVDRGSNEQFF TGCAGCGTTGACAGGGGAAGCAATGAGCAGTTCTTC
NA 15 TRBJ2-7 NA TRBV5-1 CASSWDTSPSYEQYF TGCGCCAGCAGCTGGGACACCTCTCCCTCCTACGAGCAGTACTTC
NA 16 TRBJ2-5 TRBD2 TRBV6-1 CASSEADGSGGKTQYF TGTGCCAGCAGTGAAGCTGATGGTAGCGGGGGAAAGACCCAGTACTTC
NA 19 TRBJ2-3 TRBD2 TRBV28 CASSRPRAGGITSTDTQYF TGTGCCAGCAGTCGTCCGAGGGCGGGGGGGATCACTAGCACAGATACGCAGTATTTT
NA 13 TRBJ1-2 NA TRBV5-1 CASSWTGVDGYTF TGCGCCAGCAGCTGGACGGGGGTGGATGGCTACACCTTC
NA 15 TRBJ1-2 TRBD1 TRBV15 CATSRDGEDRHGYTF TGTGCCACCAGCAGAGATGGGGAGGACAGGCATGGCTACACCTTC
NA 18 TRBJ2-6 TRBD1 TRBV4-1 CASSHPGQGTSGANVLTF TGCGCCAGCAGCCATCCGGGACAGGGGACCTCTGGGGCCAACGTCCTGACTTTC
NA 15 TRBJ2-2 TRBD1 TRBV9 CASSVRTGGGGELFF TGTGCCAGCAGCGTGAGGACAGGAGGTGGCGGGGAGCTGTTTTTT
NA 14 TRBJ1-3 NA TRBV19 CASADRSHGNTIYF TGTGCCAGCGCTGACAGGTCTCATGGAAACACCATATATTTT
NA 16 TRBJ1-1 NA TRBV14 CASSQGWVGRRREAFF TGTGCCAGCAGCCAAGGCTGGGTAGGGAGAAGGAGGGAGGCTTTCTTT
few 13 TRBJ1-1 TRBD1 TRBV27 CASSPTLQGRAFF TGTGCCAGCAGTCCCACCCTACAGGGGAGAGCTTTCTTT
once 13 TRBJ2-7 NA TRBV19 CASRRGRDYEQYF TGTGCCAGTAGAAGGGGCAGGGACTACGAGCAGTACTTC
NA 17 TRBJ1-2 TRBD1 TRBV11-2 CASSLDGAGGSLDGYTF TGTGCCAGCAGCTTAGATGGGGCAGGGGGGTCCCTAGATGGCTACACCTTC
NA 14 TRBJ1-1 NA TRBV5-1 CASSGGAENTEAFF TGCGCCAGCAGCGGGGGGGCGGAGAACACTGAAGCTTTCTTT
once 12 TRBJ2-1 NA TRBV10-3 CAISTQGNEQFF TGTGCCATCAGTACCCAGGGCAATGAGCAGTTCTTC
few 15 TRBJ2-3 NA TRBV11-2 CASSPVGGYTDTQYF TGTGCCAGCAGCCCAGTGGGGGGTTACACAGATACGCAGTATTTT
NA 16 TRBJ1-2 TRBD1 TRBV5-1 CASSFTGGPTNYGYTF TGCGCCAGCAGCTTCACAGGGGGGCCTACTAACTATGGCTACACCTTC
NA 18 TRBJ1-1 TRBD1 TRBV2 CASSGPRGQGRLNTEAFF TGTGCCAGCAGTGGCCCAAGGGGACAGGGCCGATTGAACACTGAAGCTTTCTTT
NA 17 TRBJ2-3 TRBD2 TRBV6-1 CASSDPGTSGSGGTQYF TGTGCCAGCAGTGACCCCGGGACTAGCGGGAGTGGTGGTACGCAGTATTTT
NA 16 TRBJ2-7 NA TRBV5-1 CASSLIAQGGSYEQYF TGCGCCAGCAGCTTAATCGCCCAGGGGGGCTCCTACGAGCAGTACTTC
NA 14 TRBJ1-1 TRBD1 TRBV28 CASRLGDRGSQAFF TGTGCCAGCAGACTAGGGGACAGGGGGTCCCAAGCTTTCTTT
NA 17 TRBJ2-7 TRBD2 TRBV10-3 CAISESWSGDSSYEQYF TGTGCCATCAGTGAGTCGTGGAGCGGGGATAGCTCCTACGAGCAGTACTTC
NA 14 TRBJ1-1 NA TRBV15 CATSRGLGGTEAFF TGTGCCACCAGCAGGGGACTGGGAGGGACTGAAGCTTTCTTT
NA 14 TRBJ2-5 TRBD2 TRBV11-2 CASSSGAGGETQYF TGTGCCAGCAGCTCCGGAGCGGGGGGGGAGACCCAGTACTTC